This passage covers 18 T cell receptor beta chains from one sample sequenced in a study of shared clonotypes between healthy human individuals. Profiled with immunoSEQ multiplex PCR; TCRdb holds only in-frame clones, not every one. The sample consists of roughly 2.1 million clones, about 92% of them appearing once. Positively selected for CCR7, the CD45RO-negative cells used as naive CD8 cells excluded terminally differentiated effector memory CD45RA+ cells. The specimen sequenced was naive CD8+ T cells from PBMCs. All receptors come from a man younger than 35 in good health. Some clones in this sample may be carry-over from other donors' samples.

This chain links TRBV27 with TRBJ2-1; 10 positions agree with TRBD1. The CDR3 loop spans 15 amino acids. CDR1 is MNHEY, CDR2 SMNVEV, per germline (reference sequence). The J segment lost 5 bases and the V segment lost 6 bases, leaving 7 bases of the junction unmatched. CDR3 residues: CASSVDRGRNNEQFF. The CDR3 DNA reads as TGTGCCAGCAGCGTAGACAGGGGGCGAAACAATGAGCAGTTCTTC.

J is TRBJ1-1 and V is TRBV28; D gene unclear. CDR1 and CDR2 from the germline V gene are MDHEN and SYDVKM. With 2 bases removed from V and 1 base from J, the gap between germline ends came to 8 bases. This CDR3 has 14 residues. This CDR3 is CASSLIHPNTEAFF. The CDR3 nucleotides are TGTGCCAGCAGTTTAATTCACCCGAACACTGAAGCTTTCTTT.

This clone showed up just once. V is TRBV19 and J is TRBJ2-7; the match to TRBD2 covers 7 bases. The V gene end was trimmed by 10 bases and the J gene end by 7 bases; junction bases not matched to a gene: 7. The CDR3 covers 11 residues. CDR1 LNHDA and CDR2 SQIVND come from the germline V gene (reference sequence). As DNA, the CDR3 is TGTGCCACCCGTTGGGGAGGGGAGCAGTACTTC. Translation gives CATRWGGEQYF. Drawing the rest from reference TRBV19 and TRBJ2-7, the complete variable domain is DGGITQSPKYLFRKEGQNVTLSCEQNLNHDAMYWYRQDPGQGLRLIYYSQIVNDFQKGDIAEGYSVSREKKESFPLTVTSAQKNPTAFYLCATRWGGEQYFGPGTRLTVT.

J is TRBJ2-3 and V is TRBV9; 10 bases line up with TRBD2. Germline V gene data show CDR1 as SGDLS and CDR2 as YYNGEE. The CDR3 runs 13 residues. Losses at the gene ends were 7 bases for V and 6 bases for J; bases not matched to a gene: 5. This CDR3 reads CASAGLADDTQYF. The CDR3 nucleotides are TGTGCCAGCGCTGGACTAGCGGATGATACGCAGTATTTT.

J is TRBJ2-1 and V is TRBV28; D not resolved. The CDR3 runs to 12 residues. V lost 1 base and J 7 bases, leaving 5 bases between the germline ends. CDR1 and CDR2 from the germline V gene are MDHEN and SYDVKM. The CDR3 spells CASSLFGNEQFF. The CDR3 DNA follows: TGTGCCAGCAGTTTATTTGGGAATGAGCAGTTCTTC.

This chain connects TRBV27 to TRBJ1-2; D possibly corresponds to TRBD1 (5 bases). V lost 4 bases and J 11 bases, leaving 17 bases between the germline ends. The CDR3 spans 13 residues. Germline lookup yields CDR1 MNHEY and CDR2 SMNVEV (reference sequence). CDR3 amino acids: CASSWVGRHPYTF. Written as DNA, the CDR3 is TGTGCCAGCAGTTGGGTGGGACGCCACCCATACACCTTC.

As to this clone: The same CDR3 also results from other DNA sequences found in this sample. The V gene is TRBV27, the J gene TRBJ1-2; D uncertain. The CDR3 is made up of 13 amino acids. Germline V gene data show CDR1 as MNHEY and CDR2 as SMNVEV (reference sequence). The V and J ends lost 3 bases and 2 bases respectively, with 7 bases between them. CDR3 nucleotide sequence: TGTGCCAGCAGTTTCGGCGAGAACTATGGCTACACCTTC. It encodes CASSFGENYGYTF.

This chain uses TRBV19 with TRBJ2-3; possible D gene TRBD2, 6 bases. The CDR3 contains 16 residues. Germline assignment: CDR1 LNHDA and CDR2 SQIVND (reference sequence). V was shortened by 3 bases and J by 0 bases, with 13 bases between the two germline ends. The CDR3 protein is CASSMGLVSSTDTQYF. As DNA, the CDR3 is TGTGCCAGTAGTATGGGACTCGTCTCGAGCACAGATACGCAGTATTTT.

The chain has TRBV28 and TRBJ2-7; 8 nucleotides align to TRBD2. The germline V gene has CDR1 MDHEN and CDR2 SYDVKM. The CDR3 loop spans 13 amino acids. The V and J ends lost 4 bases and 3 bases, in that order; junction bases with no gene match: 2. In DNA, the CDR3 is TGTGCCAGCAGTTACAGCGGGAGCTACGAGCAGTACTTC. Translation: CASSYSGSYEQYF.

The chain links TRBV2 to TRBJ2-7; D remains unclear. The CDR3 runs 12 residues. The ends were cut back, 6 bases at V and 5 bases at J, with 11 bases in the middle. Germline V gene sequence: CDR1 SNHLY, CDR2 FYNNEI. The CDR3 DNA is TGTGCCAGCAGGTATTCTTCGCACGAGCAGTACTTC. Protein: CASRYSSHEQYF.

J is TRBJ1-2 and V is TRBV9; D is undetermined. Trimming removed 0 bases at V and 4 bases at J, with 13 bases between. Germline CDR1 reads SGDLS; CDR2 reads YYNGEE. This CDR3 is 15 amino acids long. CDR3 region: CASSVGGGPSYGYTF. CDR3 nucleotides: TGTGCCAGCAGCGTAGGGGGTGGACCGAGCTATGGCTACACCTTC.

The chain recombines TRBV11-2 with TRBJ2-2; 8 nucleotides align to TRBD1. The V gene's germline CDR1 is SGHAT and CDR2 FQNNGV. V shed 3 bases, J shed 5 bases, and the junction held 5 bases outside the gene matches. This CDR3 is built from 15 residues. CDR3: CASSLETGVTGELFF. CDR3 in DNA: TGTGCCAGCAGCTTGGAGACAGGGGTAACCGGGGAGCTGTTTTTT.

The V call is TRBV30, the J call TRBJ2-7, with 11 bases fitting TRBD2. The trim removed 0 bases at V and 5 bases at J, leaving 12 bases unmatched. Germline CDR1 GTSNPN, CDR2 SVGIG (reference sequence). The CDR3 covers 17 residues. This chain's CDR3 is CAWSVSAVAGGPHEQYF. The CDR3 DNA is TGTGCCTGGAGTGTAAGTGCGGTAGCGGGAGGGCCACACGAGCAGTACTTC.

The chain carries TRBV30 and TRBJ1-2; TRBD1 is a possible D gene (5 bases). Germline CDR1 is GTSNPN and CDR2 is SVGIG (reference sequence). The CDR3 spans 14 residues. V lost 2 bases to trimming and J lost 6 bases, with 16 bases between them. In nucleotides, the CDR3 is TGTGCCTGGAGTTTAGCAGGGCGGCTCGATGGCTACACCTTC. Translated: CAWSLAGRLDGYTF. Based on the CDR3 plus reference TRBV30 and TRBJ1-2, the full variable domain is SQTIHQWPATLVQPVGSPLSLECTVEGTSNPNLYWYRQAAGRGLQLLFYSVGIGQISSEVPQNLSASRPQDRQFILSSKKLLLSDSGFYLCAWSLAGRLDGYTFGSGTRLTVV.

V gene TRBV7-3 combines with J gene TRBJ1-2; 7 bases match TRBD1. V gave up 2 bases and J gave up 0 bases; unmatched junction bases: 9. This CDR3 is 17 amino acids long. Germline V lookup: CDR1 SGHTA, CDR2 FQGTGA. CDR3 protein: CASSLEAGGSSNYGYTF. In nucleotides, the CDR3 is TGTGCCAGCAGCTTAGAGGCAGGGGGTAGTTCTAACTATGGCTACACCTTC.

The J gene is TRBJ1-3, the V gene TRBV11-2, with D unclear. The CDR3 is 14 amino acids. V was shortened by 5 bases and J by 2 bases, with 10 bases between the two germline ends. From germline, CDR1 is SGHAT and CDR2 FQNNGV. CDR3 DNA sequence: TGTGCCAGCAGCCCCCGTTTGACTGGAAACACCATATATTTT. Translated: CASSPRLTGNTIYF.

V gene TRBV27 combines with J gene TRBJ1-1, with 9 nucleotides matching TRBD1. This CDR3 comprises 15 residues. Germline V gene data show CDR1 as MNHEY and CDR2 as SMNVEV (reference sequence). V lost 7 bases to trimming and J lost 4 bases; unmatched junction nucleotides: 10. CDR3: CASTLTRTGATEAFF. The CDR3 DNA is TGTGCCAGCACGCTCACCCGGACAGGGGCCACTGAAGCTTTCTTT.

The gene calls are TRBV5-4 and TRBJ2-2, with no clear D. V gave up 6 bases and J gave up 9 bases, with 18 bases separating them. The CDR3 runs 14 residues. Germline V gene data show CDR1 as SGHNT and CDR2 as YYREEE (reference sequence). The CDR3 sequence: CASNPTGPLWELFF. CDR3 bases: TGTGCCAGCAACCCCACCGGGCCTTTATGGGAGCTGTTTTTT.